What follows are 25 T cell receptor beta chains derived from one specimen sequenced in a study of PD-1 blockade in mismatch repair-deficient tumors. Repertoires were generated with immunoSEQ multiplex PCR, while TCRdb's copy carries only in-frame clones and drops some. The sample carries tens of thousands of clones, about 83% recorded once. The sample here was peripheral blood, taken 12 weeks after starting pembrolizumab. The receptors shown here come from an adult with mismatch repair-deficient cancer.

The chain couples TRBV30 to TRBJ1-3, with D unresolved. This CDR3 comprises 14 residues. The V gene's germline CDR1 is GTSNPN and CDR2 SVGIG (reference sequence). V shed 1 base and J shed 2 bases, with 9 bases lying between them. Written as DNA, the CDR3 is TGTGCCTGGAGTGCGGGCCCCCCTGGAAACACCATATATTTT. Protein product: CAWSAGPPGNTIYF.

Here the CDR3 reads CASSDPGRLAGLNEQFF. The DNA of the CDR3 is TGTGCCAGCAGTGACCCGGGCCGACTAGCGGGACTCAATGAGCAGTTCTTC. The gene calls are TRBV6-4 and TRBJ2-1; 11 bases agree with TRBD2. The CDR3 totals 17 residues. Germline assignment: CDR1 MRHNA and CDR2 SNTAGT. The trim removed 2 bases at V and 6 bases at J, leaving 9 bases unmatched.

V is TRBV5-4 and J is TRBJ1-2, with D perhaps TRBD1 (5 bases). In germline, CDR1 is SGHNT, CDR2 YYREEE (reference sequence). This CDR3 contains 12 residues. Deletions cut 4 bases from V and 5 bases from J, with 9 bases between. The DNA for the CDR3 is TGTGCCAGCAGCGGGGACCGGTATGGCTACACCTTC. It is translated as CASSGDRYGYTF.

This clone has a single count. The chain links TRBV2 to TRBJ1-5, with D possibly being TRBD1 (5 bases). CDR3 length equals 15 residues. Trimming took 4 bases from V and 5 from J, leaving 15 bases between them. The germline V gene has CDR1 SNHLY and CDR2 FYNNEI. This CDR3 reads CASSGGPGRDQPQHF. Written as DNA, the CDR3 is TGTGCCAGCAGTGGGGGACCCGGGAGGGATCAGCCCCAGCATTTT.

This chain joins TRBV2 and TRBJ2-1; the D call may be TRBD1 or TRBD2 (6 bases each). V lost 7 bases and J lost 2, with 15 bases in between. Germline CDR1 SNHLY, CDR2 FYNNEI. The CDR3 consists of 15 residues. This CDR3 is CASNLRGTAYNEQFF. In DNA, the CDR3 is TGTGCCAGCAACCTTAGGGGGACTGCCTACAATGAGCAGTTCTTC.

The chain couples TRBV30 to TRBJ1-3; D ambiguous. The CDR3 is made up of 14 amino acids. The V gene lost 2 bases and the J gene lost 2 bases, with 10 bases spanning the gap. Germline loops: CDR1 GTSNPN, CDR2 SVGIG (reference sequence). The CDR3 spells CAWSRGVTGNTIYF. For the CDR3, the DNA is TGTGCCTGGAGTCGTGGGGTTACTGGAAACACCATATATTTT.

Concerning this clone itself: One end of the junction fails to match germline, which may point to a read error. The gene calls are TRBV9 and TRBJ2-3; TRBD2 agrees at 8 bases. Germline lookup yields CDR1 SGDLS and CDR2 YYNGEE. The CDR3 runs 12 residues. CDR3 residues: CASSGNTDTQYF. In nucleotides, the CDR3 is TGTGCCAGTAGCGGGAACACAGATACGCAGTATTTT.

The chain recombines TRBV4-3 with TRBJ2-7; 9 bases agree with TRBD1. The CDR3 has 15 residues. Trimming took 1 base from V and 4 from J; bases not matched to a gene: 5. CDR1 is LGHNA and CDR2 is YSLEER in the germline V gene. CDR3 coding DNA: TGCGCCAGCAGCCAAGGGACAGGGGATCAGTACGAGCAGTACTTC. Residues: CASSQGTGDQYEQYF.

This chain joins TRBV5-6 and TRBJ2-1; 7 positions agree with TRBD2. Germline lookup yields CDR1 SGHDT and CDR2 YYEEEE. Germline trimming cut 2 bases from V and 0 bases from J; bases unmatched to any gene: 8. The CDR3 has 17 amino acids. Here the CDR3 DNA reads TGTGCCAGCAGCTTCGGTTCTACTAGCGACTCCTACAATGAGCAGTTCTTC. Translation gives CASSFGSTSDSYNEQFF.

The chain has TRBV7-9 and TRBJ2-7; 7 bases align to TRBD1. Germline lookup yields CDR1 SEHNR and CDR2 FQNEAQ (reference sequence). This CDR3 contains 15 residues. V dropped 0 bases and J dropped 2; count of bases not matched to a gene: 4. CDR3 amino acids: CASSLAGQEPYEQYF. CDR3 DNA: TGTGCCAGCAGCTTAGCAGGACAGGAGCCCTACGAGCAGTACTTC.

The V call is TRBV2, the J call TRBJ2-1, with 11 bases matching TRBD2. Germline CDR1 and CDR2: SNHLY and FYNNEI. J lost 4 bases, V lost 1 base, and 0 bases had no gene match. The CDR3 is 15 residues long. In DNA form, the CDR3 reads TGTGCCAGCAGTGAAGGACTAGCGGGATACAATGAGCAGTTCTTC. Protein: CASSEGLAGYNEQFF.

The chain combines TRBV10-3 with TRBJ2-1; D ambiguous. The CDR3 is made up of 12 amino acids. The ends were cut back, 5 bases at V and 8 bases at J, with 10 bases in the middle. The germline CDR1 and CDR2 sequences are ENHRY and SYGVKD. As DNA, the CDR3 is TGTGCCATCAGTCGGCCACCAGATGAGCAGTTCTTC. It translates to CAISRPPDEQFF.

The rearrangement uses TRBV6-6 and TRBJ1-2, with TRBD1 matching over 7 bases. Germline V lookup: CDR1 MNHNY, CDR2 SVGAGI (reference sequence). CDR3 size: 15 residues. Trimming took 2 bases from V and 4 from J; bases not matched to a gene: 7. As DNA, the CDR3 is TGTGCCAGCAGTTACAGCCCGGGACAGAGCTATGGCTACACCTTC. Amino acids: CASSYSPGQSYGYTF.

In DNA form, the CDR3 reads TGTGCCAGCAGTGAAGGCGCTGGCGTAGCCAAAAACATTCAGTACTTC. It codes for CASSEGAGVAKNIQYF. The V gene is TRBV6-1, the J gene TRBJ2-4; D unresolved. V shed 1 base and J shed 0 bases, with 10 bases lying between them. Germline assignment: CDR1 MNHNS and CDR2 SASEGT. CDR3 size: 16 residues.

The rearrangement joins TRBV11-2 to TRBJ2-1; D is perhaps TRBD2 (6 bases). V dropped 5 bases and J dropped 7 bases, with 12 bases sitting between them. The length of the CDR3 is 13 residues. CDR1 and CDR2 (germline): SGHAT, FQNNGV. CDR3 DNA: TGTGCCAGCAGCCATCCTAGCGTGAATGAGCAGTTCTTC. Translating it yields CASSHPSVNEQFF.

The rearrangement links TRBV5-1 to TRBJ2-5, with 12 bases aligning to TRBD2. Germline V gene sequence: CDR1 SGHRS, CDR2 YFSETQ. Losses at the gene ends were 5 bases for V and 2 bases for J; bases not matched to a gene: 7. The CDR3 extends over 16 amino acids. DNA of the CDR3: TGCGCCAGCAGGACAGGACTAGCGGGATTACAAGAGACCCAGTACTTC. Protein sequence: CASRTGLAGLQETQYF.

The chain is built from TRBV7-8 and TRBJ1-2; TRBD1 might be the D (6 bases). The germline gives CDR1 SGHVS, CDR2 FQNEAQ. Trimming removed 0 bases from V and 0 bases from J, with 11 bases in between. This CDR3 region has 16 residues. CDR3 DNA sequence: TGTGCCAGCAGCTTAGCGACAGGACTAGCTAACTATGGCTACACCTTC. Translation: CASSLATGLANYGYTF.

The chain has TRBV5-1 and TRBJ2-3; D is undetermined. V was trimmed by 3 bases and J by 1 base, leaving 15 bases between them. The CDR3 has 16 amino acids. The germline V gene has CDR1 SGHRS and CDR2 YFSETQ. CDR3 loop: CASSSDPRGGTDTQYF. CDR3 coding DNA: TGCGCCAGCAGCTCGGACCCCCGAGGTGGCACAGATACGCAGTATTTT.

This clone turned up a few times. The CDR3 reads CASSYSAGRGYGYTF. CDR3 bases: TGTGCCAGCAGTTATTCAGCGGGACGGGGCTATGGCTACACCTTC. V usage is TRBV6-5 and J usage is TRBJ1-2, with D perhaps matching TRBD1 (5 bases). Deletions cut 3 bases from V and 4 bases from J, with 15 bases between. Germline CDR1 reads MNHEY; CDR2 reads SVGAGI. The CDR3 sequence is 15 residues long.

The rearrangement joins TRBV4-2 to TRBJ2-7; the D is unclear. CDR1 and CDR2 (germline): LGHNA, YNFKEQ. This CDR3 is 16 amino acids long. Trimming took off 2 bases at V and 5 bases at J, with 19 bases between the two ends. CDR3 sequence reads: CASSQLWATHRNEQYF. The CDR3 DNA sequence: TGTGCCAGCAGCCAACTCTGGGCTACCCACCGAAACGAGCAGTACTTC.

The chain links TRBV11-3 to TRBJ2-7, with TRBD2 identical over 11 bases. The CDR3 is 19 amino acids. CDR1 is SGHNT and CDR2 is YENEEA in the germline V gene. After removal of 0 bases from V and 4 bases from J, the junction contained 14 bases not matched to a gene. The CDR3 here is CASSLEGPETSGIGYEQYF. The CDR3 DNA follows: TGTGCCAGCAGCTTAGAGGGGCCTGAGACTAGCGGGATAGGTTACGAGCAGTACTTC.

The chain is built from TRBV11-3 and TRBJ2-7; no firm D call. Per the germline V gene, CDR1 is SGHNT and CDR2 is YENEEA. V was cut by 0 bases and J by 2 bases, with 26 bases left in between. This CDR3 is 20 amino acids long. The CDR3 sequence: CASSLEKTARSHETPYEQYF. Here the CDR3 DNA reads TGTGCCAGCAGCTTAGAAAAAACCGCGAGAAGTCACGAAACCCCCTACGAGCAGTACTTC.

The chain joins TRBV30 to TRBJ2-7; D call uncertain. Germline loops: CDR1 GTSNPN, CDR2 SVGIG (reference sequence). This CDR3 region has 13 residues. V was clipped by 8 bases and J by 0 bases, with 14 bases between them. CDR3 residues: CAARTASSYEQYF. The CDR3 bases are TGTGCCGCCCGGACGGCCAGCTCCTACGAGCAGTACTTC.

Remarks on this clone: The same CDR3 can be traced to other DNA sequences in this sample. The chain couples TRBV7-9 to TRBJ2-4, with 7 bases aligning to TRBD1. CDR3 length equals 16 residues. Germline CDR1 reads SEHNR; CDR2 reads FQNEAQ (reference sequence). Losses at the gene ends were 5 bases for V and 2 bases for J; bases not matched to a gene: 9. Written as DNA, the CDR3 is TGTGCCAGCAGCCCACGACAGGGCCCTACCAAAAACATTCAGTACTTC. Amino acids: CASSPRQGPTKNIQYF. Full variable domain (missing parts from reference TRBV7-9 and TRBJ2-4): DTGVSQNPRHKITKRGQNVTFRCDPISEHNRLYWYRQTLGQGPEFLTYFQNEAQLEKSRLLSDRFSAERPKGSFSTLEIQRTEQGDSAMYLCASSPRQGPTKNIQYFGAGTRLSVL.

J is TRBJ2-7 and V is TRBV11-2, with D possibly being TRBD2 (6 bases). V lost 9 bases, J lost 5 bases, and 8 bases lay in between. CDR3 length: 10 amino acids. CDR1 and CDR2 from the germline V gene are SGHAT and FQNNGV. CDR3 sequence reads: CASGGDEQYF. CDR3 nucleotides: TGTGCCAGTGGCGGGGACGAGCAGTACTTC.